This passage covers 8 T cell receptor beta chains from one sample sequenced in a study of cytomegalovirus exposure and HLA in healthy donors. With 60 Vbeta and 13 Jbeta primers, the PCR was carried out. The data were produced by immunoSEQ multiplex PCR, yet TCRdb's version contains in-frame clones alone and is incomplete. The table lists roughly 190,000 clones, around 80% of them singletons, with about 6% in the top ten. Sequenced: PBMCs. These receptors all stem from a man between 40 and 49 years old in good health and CMV-seropositive.

This chain joins TRBV4-3 and TRBJ1-2; 7 bases match TRBD1. Trimming cost V 1 base and J 8 bases; bases outside gene matches: 7. This CDR3 spans 14 amino acids. CDR1 and CDR2 from the germline V gene are LGHNA and YSLEER. The CDR3 reads CASSQGQGGQGYTF. The CDR3 DNA reads as TGCGCCAGCAGCCAAGGTCAGGGGGGACAGGGCTACACCTTC.

CDR3 bases: TGTGCTAGTGCCCTAGGACAGGGGCTCTATGGCTACACCTTC. Residues: CASALGQGLYGYTF. The J gene is TRBJ1-2, the V gene TRBV12-5; TRBD1 aligns across 9 bases. CDR1 LGHNT and CDR2 FRNRAP come from the germline V gene. This CDR3 is 14 amino acids long. V shed 7 bases and J 4 bases; nucleotides not matched to a gene: 7. Drawing the rest from reference TRBV12-5 and TRBJ1-2, the complete variable domain is DARVTQTPRHKVTEMGQEVTMRCQPILGHNTVFWYRQTMMQGLELLAYFRNRAPLDDSGMPKDRFSAEMPDATLATLKIQPSEPRDSAVYFCASALGQGLYGYTFGSGTRLTVV.

The genes are TRBV4-1 and TRBJ1-2; D not resolved. The CDR3 contains 14 residues. Germline CDR1 MGHRA, CDR2 YSYEKL. Trimming cost V 1 base and J 6 bases, with 12 bases left between them. The CDR3 nucleotides are TGCGCCAGCAGCCAAGCCCTCAGGTTCAATGGCTACACCTTC. Translating gives CASSQALRFNGYTF.

The V gene is TRBV7-6, the J gene TRBJ2-5; 14 bases match TRBD2. CDR3 size: 18 residues. Germline loops: CDR1 SGHVS, CDR2 FNYEAQ. V gave up 4 bases and J gave up 1 base; unmatched junction bases: 8. The CDR3 loop reads CASSSQGLAGGFQETQYF. The DNA of the CDR3 is TGTGCCAGCAGCTCCCAAGGACTAGCGGGGGGATTCCAAGAGACCCAGTACTTC.

The chain carries TRBV4-3 and TRBJ2-7; 12 bases fit TRBD1. The CDR3 length is 15 residues. V lost 4 bases and J lost 2; bases outside the gene matches: 3. The germline gives CDR1 LGHNA, CDR2 YSLEER. DNA for the CDR3: TGCGCCAGCAGCCGTGGGACAGGGGGCACCTACGAGCAGTACTTC. Encoded protein: CASSRGTGGTYEQYF.

The V and J genes are TRBV6-5 and TRBJ2-7; D uncertain. The CDR3 is 14 amino acids. Germline loops: CDR1 MNHEY, CDR2 SVGAGI. The V and J ends lost 6 bases and 3 bases respectively, with 15 bases between them. CDR3 sequence reads: CASRHDTVFYEQYF. The CDR3 DNA follows: TGTGCCAGCAGACACGACACCGTATTCTACGAGCAGTACTTC.

This clone was recorded only once. The chain recombines TRBV5-6 with TRBJ2-5; 9 nucleotides align to TRBD1. The CDR3 is made up of 16 amino acids. The V and J ends lost 0 bases and 5 bases, in that order; junction bases with no gene match: 8. Germline V gene data show CDR1 as SGHDT and CDR2 as YYEEEE. CDR3 DNA: TGTGCCAGCAGCTTGGCGGACACACAGGGGGCGGAGACCCAGTACTTC. Translating gives CASSLADTQGAETQYF.

This clone was seen a single time. This chain joins TRBV1 and TRBJ2-1; the table's D call, TRBD2, was not checked against the DNA. TRBV1 is classified as a pseudogene. CDR3 length equals 14 residues. The CDR3 protein is CTSSQVTEYNEQFF. The CDR3 DNA is TGCACCAGCAGCCAAGTAACTGAGTACAATGAGCAGTTCTTC.